The 27 T cell receptor beta chains in this list originate from one sample, sequenced in a study of shared clonotypes between healthy human individuals. TCRdb's table, derived via immunoSEQ multiplex PCR, lists solely in-frame clones and lacks some. The sample has about 640,000 clones; more than 70% are singletons. Material: memory CD4+ T cells sorted from blood. Regarding subset: CD45RA-negative fraction. Receptors were obtained from a woman aged 30 to 39 in good health.

This sequence joins TRBV6-5 and TRBJ1-5; D is unclear. Germline CDR1 and CDR2: MNHEY and SVGAGI. Trimming removed 6 bases at V and 4 bases at J, with 10 bases between. The CDR3 is 13 amino acids. The CDR3 DNA sequence: TGTGCCAGCAGATTGCAGAGAAATCAGCCCCAGCATTTT. Its translation is CASRLQRNQPQHF.

V usage is TRBV27 and J usage is TRBJ1-2; TRBD1 matches 9 bases. CDR1 is MNHEY and CDR2 is SMNVEV in the germline V gene (reference sequence). The CDR3 has 17 residues. V dropped 3 bases and J dropped 7; count of bases not matched to a gene: 15. The CDR3 spells CASSFQGLGQGVGGYTF. CDR3 coding DNA: TGTGCCAGCAGTTTTCAGGGTCTGGGACAGGGAGTCGGTGGCTACACCTTC.

As DNA, the CDR3 is TGTGCCAGCAGCTTAAAGGCGGGCGGAGCGACCACTGAAGCTTTCTTT. This translates into CASSLKAGGATTEAFF. The V call is TRBV7-3, the J call TRBJ1-1; D not resolved. This CDR3 has 16 residues. Trimming pared 1 base from V and 4 bases from J, leaving 16 bases between. CDR1 is SGHTA and CDR2 is FQGTGA in the germline V gene.

This clone turned up a few times. The chain uses TRBV28 and TRBJ2-1; a weak D match, TRBD2 (5 bases). The CDR3 length is 17 residues. Trimming removed 4 bases from V and 2 bases from J, with 18 bases in between. Looked up from germline, CDR1 is MDHEN and CDR2 is SYDVKM. The CDR3 reads CASSSTIERTPYNEQFF. The CDR3 DNA reads as TGTGCCAGCAGTTCGACGATTGAGCGGACGCCCTACAATGAGCAGTTCTTC.

The chain links TRBV18 to TRBJ2-1, with unresolved D. The CDR3 is 13 amino acids. Germline CDR1 is KGHSH and CDR2 is LQKENI. Trimming removed 1 base from V and 4 bases from J, with 5 bases in between. DNA of the CDR3: TGTGCCAGCTCACCACAAAAGTACAATGAGCAGTTCTTC. Translation gives CASSPQKYNEQFF. The full variable domain, rest sourced from reference TRBV18 and TRBJ2-1, is NAGVMQNPRHLVRRRGQEARLRCSPMKGHSHVYWYRQLPEEGLKFMVYLQKENIIDESGMPKERFSAEFPKEGPSILRIQQVVRGDSAAYFCASSPQKYNEQFFGPGTRLTVL.

Of note for this clone: Other DNA sequences in the sample encode the same CDR3. The V and J genes are TRBV20-1 and TRBJ1-4, with D uncertain. The V gene's germline CDR1 is DFQATT and CDR2 SNEGSKA (reference sequence). V shed 3 bases and J shed 8 bases, with 7 bases lying between them. The CDR3 has 11 residues. CDR3 amino acids: CSARVGEKLFF. In nucleotides, the CDR3 is TGCAGTGCTAGGGTGGGGGAAAAACTGTTTTTT.

J is TRBJ1-6 and V is TRBV10-3, with D possibly being TRBD1 (6 bases). Per the germline V gene, CDR1 is ENHRY and CDR2 is SYGVKD. The V end was cut by 10 bases, the J end by 8 bases, with 15 bases between. There are 13 residues in the CDR3. CDR3 nucleotides: TGTGCCACCCTTAGGGCAGGGGATTCACCCCTCCACTTT. Translation: CATLRAGDSPLHF.

This clone has just one count. The rearrangement links TRBV5-4 to TRBJ2-7; 7 bases fit TRBD2. This CDR3 region has 14 residues. With V trimmed by 3 bases and J by 4 bases, 7 bases remained unmatched. Germline V gene sequence: CDR1 SGHNT, CDR2 YYREEE (reference sequence). CDR3 sequence (DNA): TGTGCCAGCAGCTCGCGGGAGAATATGTACGAGCAGTACTTC. This sequence encodes CASSSRENMYEQYF.

This clone came up a few times. The chain employs TRBV28 and TRBJ2-2; D not resolved. Trimming shortened V by 6 bases and J by 1 base, and 12 bases separated the two germline ends. The germline V gene encodes CDR1 MDHEN and CDR2 SYDVKM. CDR3 length: 15 residues. CDR3 in amino acids: CASSLISRNTGELFF. CDR3 DNA: TGTGCCAGCAGCCTTATCAGCCGGAACACCGGGGAGCTGTTTTTT.

V and J are TRBV6-1 and TRBJ2-3; D unclear. The V and J ends lost 5 bases and 6 bases respectively, with 15 bases between them. Germline V gene lookup returns CDR1 MNHNS and CDR2 SASEGT. The CDR3 extends over 14 amino acids. The CDR3 region is CASSPTTTLDTQYF. The DNA of the CDR3 is TGTGCCAGCAGTCCAACCACCACCCTGGATACGCAGTATTTT.

The V gene is TRBV6-6, the J gene TRBJ2-7; D is uncertain. The CDR3 loop spans 14 amino acids. V lost 2 bases and J lost 3, with 11 bases in between. CDR1 and CDR2 from the germline V gene are MNHNY and SVGAGI (reference sequence). The CDR3 loop is CASSYPWPDYEQYF. CDR3 sequence (DNA): TGTGCCAGCAGTTACCCATGGCCAGACTACGAGCAGTACTTC.

With regard to this clone: This same CDR3 is encoded by further DNA sequences in the sample. V is TRBV28 and J is TRBJ1-5; D remains unclear. This CDR3 region has 13 residues. Germline values: CDR1 MDHEN, CDR2 SYDVKM. The V end was cut by 3 bases, the J end by 1 base, with 4 bases between. CDR3 protein: CASSFRSNQPQHF. CDR3 coding DNA: TGTGCCAGCAGTTTCCGGAGCAATCAGCCCCAGCATTTT.

J is TRBJ2-7 and V is TRBV5-1; the D call may be TRBD1 or TRBD2 (5 bases each). The V and J ends lost 6 bases and 4 bases respectively, with 14 bases between them. Germline-derived CDR1 and CDR2 are SGHRS and YFSETQ. The CDR3 spans 13 residues. In DNA, the CDR3 is TGCGCCAGCAATGTGGGAGAGGGGTACGAGCAGTACTTC. Its translation is CASNVGEGYEQYF.

V gene TRBV11-2 combines with J gene TRBJ2-2; D unclear. The germline V and J ends were trimmed by 3 bases and 5 bases, with 7 bases remaining between them. The CDR3 has 13 residues. Germline CDR1 and CDR2: SGHAT and FQNNGV. CDR3 in DNA: TGTGCCAGCAGCTTTTTCGTAACCGGGGAGCTGTTTTTT. Protein: CASSFFVTGELFF.

The chain couples TRBV5-1 to TRBJ2-3; 12 nucleotides line up with TRBD2. Trimming cost V 5 bases and J 1 base; bases outside gene matches: 5. The CDR3 has 16 amino acids. Germline-derived CDR1 and CDR2 are SGHRS and YFSETQ. This CDR3 reads CASSRRLAGGTDTQYF. CDR3 DNA: TGCGCCAGCAGTCGCCGACTAGCGGGAGGCACAGATACGCAGTATTTT.

This chain uses TRBV11-2 with TRBJ2-5; 7 bases align to TRBD2. V was pared by 6 bases and J by 2 bases, with 3 bases of the junction left unmatched. This CDR3 has 13 residues. CDR1 is SGHAT, CDR2 FQNNGV, per germline. In nucleotides, the CDR3 is TGTGCCAGCAGAAGCGGGGATCAAGAGACCCAGTACTTC. Translating gives CASRSGDQETQYF.

The V call is TRBV6-5, the J call TRBJ2-1; 7 bases align to TRBD2. V shed 7 bases, J shed 12 bases, and the junction held 18 bases outside the gene matches. Germline V lookup: CDR1 MNHEY, CDR2 SVGAGI. The CDR3 loop spans 15 amino acids. CDR3 residues: CASTPAGVGFVGQFF. In DNA, the CDR3 is TGTGCCAGCACCCCCGCGGGAGTGGGTTTTGTAGGGCAGTTCTTC.

J is TRBJ1-1 and V is TRBV7-9, with D uncertain. This CDR3 contains 13 residues. V was shortened by 5 bases and J by 3 bases, with 10 bases between the two germline ends. In germline, CDR1 is SEHNR, CDR2 FQNEAQ (reference sequence). The CDR3: CASSGGRDTEAFF. The CDR3 coding sequence is TGTGCCAGCAGCGGTGGTAGGGACACTGAAGCTTTCTTT.

The sample holds many counts of this clone. Other nucleotide sequences from this sample produce the same CDR3. The rearrangement uses TRBV4-1 and TRBJ2-2, with 8 bases lining up with TRBD2. Germline V gene lookup returns CDR1 MGHRA and CDR2 YSYEKL. V shed 0 bases and J 4 bases; nucleotides not matched to a gene: 7. The CDR3 is made up of 17 amino acids. The CDR3 DNA sequence: TGCGCCAGCAGCCAAGAACCAGCGGGAGCGGCCACCGGGGAGCTGTTTTTT. This translates into CASSQEPAGAATGELFF.

The chain joins TRBV7-3 to TRBJ1-4; the D gene is possibly TRBD1 (6 bases). This CDR3 region has 12 residues. The V end lost 5 bases, the J end lost 12 bases, and 13 bases lay between the germline ends. CDR1 is SGHTA and CDR2 is FQGTGA in the germline V gene. The DNA for the CDR3 is TGTGCCAGCAGCGAGACAGGTTTACAACTGTTTTTT. It codes for CASSETGLQLFF.

V is TRBV5-1 and J is TRBJ2-7, with D tentatively TRBD1 (6 bases). The germline CDR1 and CDR2 sequences are SGHRS and YFSETQ. Trimming left V 4 bases short and J 6 bases short, with 17 bases between. This CDR3 is 14 amino acids long. The CDR3 spells CASSPWGQGSEQYF. DNA of the CDR3: TGCGCCAGCAGCCCCTGGGGGCAGGGAAGCGAGCAGTACTTC.

V and J are TRBV5-5 and TRBJ1-2; 9 bases agree with TRBD1. Germline CDR1 and CDR2: SGHKS and YYEKEE (reference sequence). This CDR3 contains 14 residues. J lost 4 bases, V lost 3 bases, and 4 bases had no gene match. CDR3 bases: TGTGCCAGCAGCTCGGGACAGGGTGGCTATGGCTACACCTTC. Translating gives CASSSGQGGYGYTF.

The rearrangement uses TRBV5-1 and TRBJ2-1, with TRBD2 matching over 11 bases. CDR3 length: 14 residues. Germline loops: CDR1 SGHRS, CDR2 YFSETQ. With V trimmed by 2 bases and J by 10 bases, 5 bases remained unmatched. CDR3 region: CASSLLAGEGEQFF. CDR3 in DNA: TGCGCCAGCAGCTTACTAGCGGGAGAAGGGGAGCAGTTCTTC. Drawing the rest from reference TRBV5-1 and TRBJ2-1, the complete variable domain is KAGVTQTPRYLIKTRGQQVTLSCSPISGHRSVSWYQQTPGQGLQFLFEYFSETQRNKGNFPGRFSGRQFSNSRSEMNVSTLELGDSALYLCASSLLAGEGEQFFGPGTRLTVL.

V usage is TRBV27 and J usage is TRBJ1-4, with 12 bases matching TRBD1. Germline CDR1 MNHEY, CDR2 SMNVEV (reference sequence). The CDR3 extends over 15 amino acids. Trimming took 6 bases from V and 11 from J; bases not matched to a gene: 10. The CDR3 region has the DNA TGTGCCAGCAGGCCCGATCGGGACAGGGGGCGCAAACTGTTTTTT. Translating gives CASRPDRDRGRKLFF.

V usage is TRBV7-8 and J usage is TRBJ2-7; TRBD1 matches at 9 bases. Germline-derived CDR1 and CDR2 are SGHVS and FQNEAQ. This CDR3 region has 13 residues. The ends lost 3 bases at V and 3 bases at J; junction bases unmatched: 0. DNA for the CDR3: TGTGCCAGCAGCTTGGACAGGGGCTACGAGCAGTACTTC. Its translation: CASSLDRGYEQYF.

The chain joins TRBV27 to TRBJ1-1, with 7 bases lining up with TRBD1. The CDR3 has 14 amino acids. Per the germline V gene, CDR1 is MNHEY and CDR2 is SMNVEV (reference sequence). With 3 bases clipped from V and 4 bases from J, the junction kept 5 bases outside the gene matches. Here the CDR3 DNA reads TGTGCCAGCAGTTTCCTACAGGGGAGCACTGAAGCTTTCTTT. Translation: CASSFLQGSTEAFF.

The J gene is TRBJ1-1, the V gene TRBV5-1; 11 nucleotides line up with TRBD1. Unmatched junction bases numbered 8, after V lost 0 bases and J lost 7 bases. The germline V gene encodes CDR1 SGHRS and CDR2 YFSETQ. This CDR3 region has 16 residues. CDR3 amino acids: CASSLGPRTGGLEAFF. CDR3 coding DNA: TGCGCCAGCAGCTTGGGGCCTAGGACAGGGGGCCTTGAAGCTTTCTTT.